The clone carrying this TCR beta chain was detected once. This CDR3 has 15 amino acids. Trimming stripped 4 bases from V and 2 bases from J, with 15 bases between. Looked up from germline, CDR1 is MGHRA and CDR2 is YSYEKL. This entry belongs to a study of blood T cell repertoires in COVID-19. About the study: COVID-19 samples from acute and convalescent phases originated in the United States, Italy and Spain.

In the original workflow: Using reference gene primer amplification, nucleated cell counts were estimated. Using immunoSEQ multiplex PCR, the repertoire was profiled, and TCRdb retains in-frame clones only, with some absent. V and J calls plus clone size are reproduced from that table; the DNA served to infer D and trimming. The sample has more than 250,000 clones; 87% are singletons. The chain has TRBV4-1 and TRBJ2-7; a weak D match, TRBD1 (6 bases). The TCR comes from a woman in her 40s who had recovered from COVID-19. Input material: PBMCs or T cells enriched from blood (not recorded which). CDR3 DNA: TGCGCCAGCAGCCCTAGTCAGGGGCGAACCTACGAGCAGTACTTC. This translates into CASSPSQGRTYEQYF.